The next 12 T cell receptor beta chains were all read from a single sample in a study of T cells in Graves' hyperthyroidism and ophthalmopathy. TCR beta CDR3 regions were amplified from RNA. Primed by the HTBI set, a first-round RT-PCR was run on the TCR CDR3. TCRdb reprocessed the multiplex PCR reads via MiXCR and lists one record per CDR3 protein. The sample consists of approximately 250,000 distinct CDR3 sequences, over 20% of them appearing once. The sequenced material came from blood. These receptors were taken from a woman aged 40 to 50 with Graves' ophthalmopathy.

The sample holds many counts of this clonotype. V gene TRBV4-1 combines with J gene TRBJ2-7; maybe TRBD2 (5 bases). Germline V gene lookup returns CDR1 MGHRA and CDR2 YSYEKL. This CDR3 region has 15 residues. Trimming stripped 4 bases from V and 0 bases from J, with 13 bases between. CDR3 in amino acids: CASSLRDATSYEQYF. CDR3 coding DNA: TGCGCCAGCAGCCTCCGGGATGCGACCTCCTACGAGCAGTACTTC.

This chain joins TRBV27 and TRBJ1-1; D perhaps matches TRBD1 (6 bases). This CDR3 is built from 16 residues. Trimming pared 2 bases from V and 3 bases from J, leaving 16 bases between. CDR1 is MNHEY and CDR2 is SMNVEV in the germline V gene (reference sequence). CDR3 sequence reads: CASSLRGGGWDTEAFF. DNA of the CDR3: TGTGCCAGCAGTTTAAGGGGGGGAGGATGGGACACTGAAGCTTTCTTT.

This chain links TRBV2 with TRBJ2-7, with D unresolved. Germline lookup yields CDR1 SNHLY and CDR2 FYNNEI. Trimming pared 6 bases from V and 6 bases from J, leaving 9 bases between. The CDR3 has 11 residues. The CDR3: CASRVAAEQYF. The CDR3 DNA reads as TGTGCCAGCAGAGTAGCTGCCGAGCAGTACTTC. The full variable domain, in which reference TRBV2 and TRBJ2-7 provide the parts outside the CDR3, is EPEVTQTPSHQVTQMGQEVILRCVPISNHLYFYWYRQILGQKVEFLVSFYNNEISEKSEIFDDQFSVERPDGSNFTLKIRSTKLEDSAMYFCASRVAAEQYFGPGTRLTVT.

The rearrangement uses TRBV6-1 and TRBJ2-3; unclear D gene. The CDR3 is 15 amino acids. CDR1 and CDR2 from the germline V gene are MNHNS and SASEGT. Trimming took off 7 bases at V and 0 bases at J, with 14 bases between the two ends. CDR3 region: CASTLPWASTDTQYF. DNA of the CDR3: TGTGCCAGCACTCTACCCTGGGCAAGCACAGATACGCAGTATTTT.

This clonotype was seen many times. The gene calls are TRBV12-3 or TRBV12-4 and TRBJ1-6; D gene unclear. This CDR3 has 12 amino acids. Trimming stripped 8 bases from V and 10 bases from J, with 12 bases between. CDR3 residues: CASRDGASPLHF. The CDR3 region has the DNA TGTGCCAGCCGCGATGGAGCGTCACCCCTCCACTTT.

This chain uses TRBV20-1 with TRBJ1-5; D is ambiguous. The germline gives CDR1 DFQATT, CDR2 SNEGSKA (reference sequence). The CDR3 is made up of 12 amino acids. With 3 bases removed from V and 0 bases from J, the gap between germline ends came to 3 bases. The chain's CDR3 is CSARHSNQPQHF. CDR3 nucleotides: TGCAGTGCTAGGCATAGCAATCAGCCCCAGCATTTT.

This clonotype appeared many times. V gene TRBV6-5 combines with J gene TRBJ2-2; TRBD1 aligns across 7 bases. The CDR3 totals 17 residues. V lost 7 bases, J lost 0 bases, and 11 bases stayed unmatched. Germline-derived CDR1 and CDR2 are MNHEY and SVGAGI. The CDR3 nucleotides read TGTGCCAGCATTTTTGACAGGGTGAGGTCGAACACCGGGGAGCTGTTTTTT. Amino acids: CASIFDRVRSNTGELFF.

This clonotype was recorded many times. V and J are TRBV29-1 and TRBJ2-5, with D perhaps TRBD1 or TRBD2 (6 bases each). CDR3 length: 14 amino acids. Germline V gene data show CDR1 as SQVTM and CDR2 as ANQGSEA. The germline V and J ends were trimmed by 7 bases and 4 bases, with 19 bases remaining between them. CDR3 sequence reads: CSAGGTFVGETQYF. The DNA for the CDR3 is TGCAGCGCTGGGGGGACATTCGTCGGAGAGACCCAGTACTTC.

This clonotype was counted ten times or more. The chain employs TRBV3-1 and TRBJ2-7; a possible D gene is TRBD2 (7 bases). CDR1 is LGHDT and CDR2 is YNNKEL in the germline V gene (reference sequence). CDR3 length: 13 residues. V was trimmed by 4 bases and J by 5 bases, leaving 12 bases between them. CDR3 protein: CASSRRGGHEQYF. DNA for the CDR3: TGTGCCAGCAGCCGAAGGGGGGGTCACGAGCAGTACTTC.

Many counts were recorded for this clonotype. The CDR3 here is CAWSRGIPQREYEQYF. The CDR3 DNA follows: TGTGCCTGGAGTCGGGGCATACCACAGAGAGAGTACGAGCAGTACTTC. The rearrangement uses TRBV30 and TRBJ2-7; perhaps D is TRBD1 or TRBD2 (5 bases each). V lost 2 bases and J 4 bases, leaving 21 bases between the germline ends. Germline V gene data show CDR1 as GTSNPN and CDR2 as SVGIG (reference sequence). CDR3 length equals 16 residues.

This clonotype was seen only a few times. The gene calls are TRBV12-3 or TRBV12-4 and TRBJ1-5; 8 nucleotides match TRBD1. The CDR3 is 15 residues long. V trimming: 3 bases; J trimming: 4 bases; junction bases outside the gene matches: 5. DNA for the CDR3: TGTGCCAGCAGTTTCGGGACAGGTGGTAATCAGCCCCAGCATTTT. This translates into CASSFGTGGNQPQHF.

The chain links TRBV28 to TRBJ2-7; 8 nucleotides match TRBD1. The germline CDR1 and CDR2 sequences are MDHEN and SYDVKM. V lost 5 bases, J lost 6 bases, and 6 bases stayed unmatched. CDR3 length: 13 amino acids. CDR3 protein: CASSAQGTGEQYF. CDR3 DNA sequence: TGTGCCAGCAGTGCACAGGGGACAGGCGAGCAGTACTTC.